This TCR beta chain was sequenced in a study of cytomegalovirus exposure and HLA in healthy donors. Study-wide results and caveats: TCR association rates varied by HLA locus in a later analysis, with DRB1 highest and HLA-C lowest. Follow-up analysis later connected one missense variant in DCLRE1C with trimming of TCR beta V- and J-genes.

CDR3 length equals 16 residues. Germline lookup yields CDR1 LGHNA and CDR2 YSLEER. With 1 base clipped from V and 5 bases from J, the junction kept 6 bases outside the gene matches. This PCR relied on a set of 60 Vbeta primers and 13 Jbeta primers. Sequenced by immunoSEQ multiplex PCR; TCRdb stores in-frame clones only, minus some. Of over 85,000 clones in the sample, 76% were seen once. Turning to this clone: As yet, its antigen is unknown.

Sample: PBMCs. This TCR was recovered from a man under 40 in good health and CMV-seropositive. The V and J genes are TRBV4-3 and TRBJ2-5; TRBD2 agrees at 11 bases. CDR3 nucleotides: TGCGCCAGCAGCCAAGGACTAGCGGGGACTTCGGAGACCCAGTACTTC. It codes for CASSQGLAGTSETQYF.